This T cell receptor (beta chain) is from a study of T cells after yellow fever vaccination. General study findings and limits: By day 5 rather than day 15, the secondary response had peaked, though it was weaker.

The authors made TCR cDNA by 5'RACE template switching, adding a universal primer site and UMIs. TCRdb passed the 5' RACE reads through MiXCR, listing each CDR3 protein once. Of more than 350,000 distinct CDR3 sequences listed, more than 9% were seen once; the top ten hold roughly 18%. In this sample, this clonotype turned up a few times. Its target is unknown. The germline CDR1 and CDR2 sequences are DFQATT and SNEGSKA (reference sequence). The length of the CDR3 is 12 residues. V shed 5 bases, J shed 5 bases, and the junction held 5 bases outside the gene matches. The specimen comprised PBMCs, sampled on the day of the first yellow fever vaccination. The clonotype originates from a man aged 18 to 29 who received the YFV17D yellow fever vaccine. The chain recombines TRBV20-1 with TRBJ1-2; 7 nucleotides match TRBD1. CDR3 sequence reads: CSALTGRYGYTF. CDR3 nucleotide sequence: TGCAGTGCTTTGACAGGGAGATATGGCTACACCTTC.